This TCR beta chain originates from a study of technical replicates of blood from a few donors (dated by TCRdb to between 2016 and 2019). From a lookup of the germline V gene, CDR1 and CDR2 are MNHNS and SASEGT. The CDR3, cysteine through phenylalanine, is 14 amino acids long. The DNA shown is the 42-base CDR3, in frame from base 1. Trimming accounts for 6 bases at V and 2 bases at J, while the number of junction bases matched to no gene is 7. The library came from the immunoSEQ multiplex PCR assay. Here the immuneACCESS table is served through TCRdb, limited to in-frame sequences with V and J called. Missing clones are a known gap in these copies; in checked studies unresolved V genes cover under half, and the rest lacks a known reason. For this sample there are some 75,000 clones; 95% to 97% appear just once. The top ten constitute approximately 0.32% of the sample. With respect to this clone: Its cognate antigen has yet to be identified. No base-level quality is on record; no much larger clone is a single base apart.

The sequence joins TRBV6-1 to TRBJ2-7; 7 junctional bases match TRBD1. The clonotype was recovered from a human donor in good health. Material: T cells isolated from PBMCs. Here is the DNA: TGTGCCAGCAGACCTAACAGGGGCCCCTACGAGCAGTACTTC. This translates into CASRPNRGPYEQYF.